The 27 T cell receptor beta chains in this list originate from one sample, sequenced in a study of blood T cell repertoires in COVID-19. Sequenced by immunoSEQ multiplex PCR; TCRdb stores in-frame clones only, minus some. The table shows a few hundred thousand clones, with over 75% occurring only once. Material: peripheral blood. All receptors derive from a human donor in a cohort sampled during active COVID-19.

The chain combines TRBV19 with TRBJ1-4, with a possible D match to TRBD1 (6 bases). This CDR3 region has 15 residues. CDR1 LNHDA and CDR2 SQIVND come from the germline V gene (reference sequence). Trimming left V 0 bases short and J 7 bases short, with 12 bases between. For the CDR3, the DNA is TGTGCCAGTAGTATAGAGCAGGGGTCGACTGAAAAACTGTTTTTT. Protein: CASSIEQGSTEKLFF.

The chain carries TRBV10-2 and TRBJ1-6; TRBD1 is a possible D gene (5 bases). V was cut by 4 bases and J by 7 bases, with 11 bases left in between. The germline gives CDR1 WSHSY, CDR2 SAAADI. CDR3 size: 14 residues. CDR3: CASSAETENSPLHF. For the CDR3, the DNA is TGCGCCAGCAGTGCAGAGACAGAAAATTCACCCCTCCACTTT.

V gene TRBV14 combines with J gene TRBJ1-4, with 9 positions matching TRBD1. The CDR3 is made up of 16 amino acids. The trim removed 5 bases at V and 0 bases at J, leaving 4 bases unmatched. Germline assignment: CDR1 SGHDN and CDR2 FVKESK. DNA of the CDR3: TGTGCCAGCAGCTCCGGGACAGGGACAACTAATGAAAAACTGTTTTTT. Protein sequence: CASSSGTGTTNEKLFF.

The chain couples TRBV29-1 to TRBJ1-6; no firm D call. The CDR3 runs to 13 residues. Trimming pared 4 bases from V and 10 bases from J, leaving 14 bases between. Germline CDR1 is SQVTM and CDR2 is ANQGSEA. Written as DNA, the CDR3 is TGCAGCGTTGCGAAGGAGGGCCGATCACCCCTCCACTTT. Amino acids: CSVAKEGRSPLHF.

The chain is built from TRBV11-1 and TRBJ2-7; D gene ambiguous. V lost 5 bases to trimming and J lost 5 bases, with 19 bases between them. Per the germline V gene, CDR1 is SGHAT and CDR2 is FQDESV (reference sequence). The CDR3 is 15 amino acids. CDR3 in DNA: TGTGCCAGCAGCCATGGTCGGCGGATCTCGGACGAGCAGTACTTC. This codes for CASSHGRRISDEQYF.

The chain combines TRBV5-1 with TRBJ1-1, with TRBD1 as a possible D gene (5 bases). V was pared by 0 bases and J by 0 bases, with 12 bases between. The CDR3 sequence is 16 residues long. Germline V CDR1 and CDR2: SGHRS, YFSETQ. For the CDR3, the DNA is TGCGCCAGCAGCTTGGCGACAGTGGCCATGAACACTGAAGCTTTCTTT. Translating it yields CASSLATVAMNTEAFF. The whole variable domain, filled in from reference TRBV5-1 and TRBJ1-1, reads KAGVTQTPRYLIKTRGQQVTLSCSPISGHRSVSWYQQTPGQGLQFLFEYFSETQRNKGNFPGRFSGRQFSNSRSEMNVSTLELGDSALYLCASSLATVAMNTEAFFGQGTRLTVV.

The chain employs TRBV5-4 and TRBJ2-7; the match to TRBD2 covers 10 bases. Germline CDR1 and CDR2: SGHNT and YYREEE (reference sequence). This CDR3 is 14 amino acids long. With 5 bases clipped from V and 6 bases from J, the junction kept 8 bases outside the gene matches. The CDR3 nucleotides read TGTGCCAGCAGTAATAGCGGGGGGCTTGCCGAGCAGTACTTC. Translated, it gives CASSNSGGLAEQYF.

CDR3 amino acids: CASGTDREHGYTF. CDR3 DNA sequence: TGTGCTAGTGGAACGGACAGGGAACATGGCTACACCTTC. The chain carries TRBV12-5 and TRBJ1-2, with 8 bases identical to TRBD1. Trimming removed 6 bases from V and 6 bases from J; junction bases left unmatched: 6. Per the germline V gene, CDR1 is LGHNT and CDR2 is FRNRAP. This CDR3 contains 13 residues.

This chain connects TRBV6-2 or TRBV6-3 to TRBJ2-1; no clear D. Germline V lookup: CDR1 MNHEY, CDR2 SVGEGT. CDR3 length: 12 residues. Trimming cost V 2 bases and J 8 bases, with 7 bases left between them. The CDR3 reads CASSYPRYEQFF. The CDR3 coding sequence is TGTGCCAGCAGTTACCCCCGGTATGAGCAGTTCTTC.

This clone was observed a handful of times. The CDR3 spells CASSPTPWEGEQYF. The CDR3 nucleotides are TGTGCCAGCAGTCCAACCCCGTGGGAGGGCGAGCAGTACTTC. The gene calls are TRBV27 and TRBJ2-7; 7 bases map to TRBD2. After removal of 5 bases from V and 6 bases from J, the junction contained 10 bases not matched to a gene. The CDR3 extends over 14 amino acids. Germline lookup yields CDR1 MNHEY and CDR2 SMNVEV (reference sequence).

V and J are TRBV6-5 and TRBJ1-6, with D maybe TRBD1 (6 bases). V lost 6 bases and J lost 10, with 13 bases in between. The length of the CDR3 is 13 residues. Germline CDR1 is MNHEY and CDR2 is SVGAGI. The CDR3 DNA is TGTGCCAGCAGCGGGACAAATGGGTCACCCCTCCACTTT. Translation: CASSGTNGSPLHF.

This chain uses TRBV5-8 with TRBJ1-2; the D is unclear. Trimming cost V 4 bases and J 5 bases, with 9 bases left between them. The germline gives CDR1 SGHTS, CDR2 YDEGEE. CDR3 length equals 12 residues. CDR3 in amino acids: CASSQNRYGYTF. For the CDR3, the DNA is TGTGCCAGCAGCCAAAACAGATATGGCTACACCTTC.

This chain connects TRBV18 to TRBJ2-5; 7 nucleotides line up with TRBD2. The CDR3 loop spans 14 amino acids. Germline V gene sequence: CDR1 KGHSH, CDR2 LQKENI. V was clipped by 3 bases and J by 2 bases; unmatched bases: 3. The CDR3: CASSPSGGQETQYF. The CDR3 DNA is TGTGCCAGCTCACCCTCGGGGGGACAAGAGACCCAGTACTTC.

The chain has TRBV5-6 and TRBJ1-4; 7 bases line up with TRBD1. J lost 7 bases, V lost 1 base, and 7 bases had no gene match. Germline V gene sequence: CDR1 SGHDT, CDR2 YYEEEE. This CDR3 comprises 15 residues. The CDR3 DNA reads as TGTGCCAGCAGCTTGCGAAGGGGGCTAGCTGAAAAACTGTTTTTT. As protein: CASSLRRGLAEKLFF. Combining the CDR3 with reference TRBV5-6 and TRBJ1-4 gives the whole variable domain DAGVTQSPTHLIKTRGQQVTLRCSPKSGHDTVSWYQQALGQGPQFIFQYYEEEERQRGNFPDRFSGHQFPNYSSELNVNALLLGDSALYLCASSLRRGLAEKLFFGSGTQLSVL.

The V gene is TRBV20-1, the J gene TRBJ2-3; 13 bases fit TRBD2. The CDR3 is 20 residues long. Trimming at V came to 3 bases and at J to 5 bases, leaving 20 bases not matched to a gene. Germline-derived CDR1 and CDR2 are DFQATT and SNEGSKA (reference sequence). CDR3 in DNA: TGCAGTGCTAGTGCCGATGCCGGTAGCGGACTAGCGGGGGCGGGAGATACGCAGTATTTT. Amino acids: CSASADAGSGLAGAGDTQYF.

This chain links TRBV7-8 with TRBJ2-7; 8 bases fit TRBD1. The CDR3 contains 13 residues. The J segment lost 6 bases and the V segment lost 5 bases, leaving 6 bases of the junction unmatched. Germline V CDR1 and CDR2: SGHVS, FQNEAQ. Here the CDR3 reads CASSPFQGAEQYF. The DNA of the CDR3 is TGTGCCAGCAGCCCATTCCAGGGGGCCGAGCAGTACTTC.

The rearrangement links TRBV11-2 to TRBJ1-2; TRBD1 matches at 7 bases. Germline V gene sequence: CDR1 SGHAT, CDR2 FQNNGV. The CDR3 consists of 13 residues. The junction had 2 bases not matched to a gene; V was cut back by 5 bases and J by 2 bases. The CDR3 reads CASSRDSNYGYTF. The DNA of the CDR3 is TGTGCCAGCAGCCGGGACAGCAACTATGGCTACACCTTC.

The chain is built from TRBV2 and TRBJ2-4; D is ambiguous. V was pared by 6 bases and J by 0 bases, with 12 bases between. The CDR3 is 15 residues long. Germline assignment: CDR1 SNHLY and CDR2 FYNNEI. CDR3 DNA: TGTGCCAGCAGCGAGAACCACTTAGCCAAAAACATTCAGTACTTC. It encodes CASSENHLAKNIQYF. Based on the CDR3 plus reference TRBV2 and TRBJ2-4, the full variable domain is EPEVTQTPSHQVTQMGQEVILRCVPISNHLYFYWYRQILGQKVEFLVSFYNNEISEKSEIFDDQFSVERPDGSNFTLKIRSTKLEDSAMYFCASSENHLAKNIQYFGAGTRLSVL.

Regarding this clone: Other DNA sequences within the sample encode an identical CDR3. The rearrangement joins TRBV6-2 or TRBV6-3 to TRBJ2-1; TRBD2 is a possible D gene (5 bases). Trimming left V 2 bases short and J 5 bases short, with 10 bases between. The CDR3 covers 14 residues. CDR1 is MNHEY and CDR2 is SVGEGT in the germline V gene. The CDR3 reads CASSYPGLDNEQFF. In DNA, the CDR3 is TGTGCCAGCAGTTACCCCGGACTCGACAATGAGCAGTTCTTC.

V usage is TRBV14 and J usage is TRBJ2-2; no definite D call. The CDR3 runs 14 residues. Deletions cut 5 bases from V and 0 bases from J, with 7 bases between. CDR1 and CDR2 (germline): SGHDN, FVKESK. The CDR3 coding sequence is TGTGCCAGCAGCTACAAGACGAACACCGGGGAGCTGTTTTTT. It codes for CASSYKTNTGELFF.

The gene calls are TRBV3-1 (or the pseudogene TRBV3-2) and TRBJ1-2; D is unclear. The germline V gene encodes CDR1 LGHDT and CDR2 YNNKEL (reference sequence). The CDR3 spans 13 residues. Trimming took 1 base from V and 8 from J, leaving 11 bases between them. The CDR3 here is CASSQGWAGGYTF. CDR3 nucleotides: TGTGCCAGCAGCCAAGGATGGGCTGGGGGCTACACCTTC.

The chain links TRBV7-3 to TRBJ2-7, with 8 bases identical to TRBD1. The germline gives CDR1 SGHTA, CDR2 FQGTGA. V shed 5 bases, J shed 2 bases, and the junction held 8 bases outside the gene matches. The CDR3 loop spans 15 amino acids. CDR3 DNA: TGTGCCAGCAGCCTATCCGGGACAGGCCCCTACGAGCAGTACTTC. It specifies CASSLSGTGPYEQYF.

The genes are TRBV18 and TRBJ1-1; 8 nucleotides match TRBD1. There are 14 residues in the CDR3. The trim removed 3 bases at V and 5 bases at J, leaving 5 bases unmatched. Germline CDR1 KGHSH, CDR2 LQKENI. CDR3 bases: TGTGCCAGCTCACCGAGACAGGGGTGGACTGAAGCTTTCTTT. Protein sequence: CASSPRQGWTEAFF.

The CDR3 here is CASSRQAISNQPQHF. CDR3 sequence (DNA): TGTGCCAGCAGTCGTCAGGCGATTAGCAATCAGCCCCAGCATTTT. V gene TRBV2 combines with J gene TRBJ1-5; D is unresolved. Germline V gene lookup returns CDR1 SNHLY and CDR2 FYNNEI. V lost 5 bases, J lost 0 bases, and 11 bases lay in between. There are 15 residues in the CDR3.

V is TRBV15 and J is TRBJ2-7; D is possibly TRBD2 (5 bases). The CDR3 has 13 amino acids. Germline V gene sequence: CDR1 LNHNV, CDR2 YYDKDF (reference sequence). The V end lost 5 bases, the J end lost 7 bases, and 15 bases lay between the germline ends. CDR3: CATSYSGGGEQYF. In DNA form, the CDR3 reads TGTGCCACCAGCTACAGTGGAGGAGGTGAGCAGTACTTC.

The chain employs TRBV7-8 and TRBJ2-7, with 7 bases matching TRBD1. CDR3 length: 16 amino acids. Germline assignment: CDR1 SGHVS and CDR2 FQNEAQ. The V gene end was trimmed by 5 bases and the J gene end by 3 bases; junction bases not matched to a gene: 13. In DNA form, the CDR3 reads TGTGCCAGCAGCGATCCGTTGACAGGGTTGGGCTACGAGCAGTACTTC. This codes for CASSDPLTGLGYEQYF.

The V call is TRBV6-5, the J call TRBJ1-3; D remains ambiguous. Germline V gene sequence: CDR1 MNHEY, CDR2 SVGAGI. The CDR3 has 15 amino acids. V was cut by 0 bases and J by 5 bases, with 11 bases left in between. CDR3 in DNA: TGTGCCAGCAGTTACTCATCCCCCGGTAGAAACACCATATATTTT. The encoded protein is CASSYSSPGRNTIYF.